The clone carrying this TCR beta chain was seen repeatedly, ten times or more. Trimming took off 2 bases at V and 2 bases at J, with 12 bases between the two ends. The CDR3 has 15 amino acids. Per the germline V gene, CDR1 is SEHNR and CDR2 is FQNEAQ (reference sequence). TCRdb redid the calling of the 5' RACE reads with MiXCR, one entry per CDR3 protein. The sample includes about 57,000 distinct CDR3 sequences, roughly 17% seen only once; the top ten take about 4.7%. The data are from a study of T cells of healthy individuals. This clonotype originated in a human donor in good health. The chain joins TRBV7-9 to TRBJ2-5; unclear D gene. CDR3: CASSLNGYTQETQYF. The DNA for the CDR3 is TGTGCCAGCAGCTTAAATGGCTATACTCAAGAGACCCAGTACTTC. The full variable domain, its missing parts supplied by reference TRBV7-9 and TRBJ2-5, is DTGVSQNPRHKITKRGQNVTFRCDPISEHNRLYWYRQTLGQGPEFLTYFQNEAQLEKSRLLSDRFSAERPKGSFSTLEIQRTEQGDSAMYLCASSLNGYTQETQYFGPGTRLLVL.